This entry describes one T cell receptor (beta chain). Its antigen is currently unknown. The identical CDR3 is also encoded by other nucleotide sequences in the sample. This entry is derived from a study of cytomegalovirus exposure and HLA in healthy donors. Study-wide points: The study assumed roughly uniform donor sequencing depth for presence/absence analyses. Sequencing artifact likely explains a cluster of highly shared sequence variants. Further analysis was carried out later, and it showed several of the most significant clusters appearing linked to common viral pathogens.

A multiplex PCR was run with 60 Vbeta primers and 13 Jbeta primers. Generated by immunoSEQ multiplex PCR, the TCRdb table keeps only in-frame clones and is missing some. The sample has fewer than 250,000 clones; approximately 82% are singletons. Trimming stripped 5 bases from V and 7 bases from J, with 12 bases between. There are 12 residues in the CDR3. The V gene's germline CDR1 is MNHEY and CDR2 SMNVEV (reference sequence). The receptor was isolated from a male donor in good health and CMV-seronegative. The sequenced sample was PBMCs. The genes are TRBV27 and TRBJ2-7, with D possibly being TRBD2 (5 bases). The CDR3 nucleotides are TGTGCCAGCAGTCGGGCTCCGGGGGAGCAGTACTTC. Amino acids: CASSRAPGEQYF.